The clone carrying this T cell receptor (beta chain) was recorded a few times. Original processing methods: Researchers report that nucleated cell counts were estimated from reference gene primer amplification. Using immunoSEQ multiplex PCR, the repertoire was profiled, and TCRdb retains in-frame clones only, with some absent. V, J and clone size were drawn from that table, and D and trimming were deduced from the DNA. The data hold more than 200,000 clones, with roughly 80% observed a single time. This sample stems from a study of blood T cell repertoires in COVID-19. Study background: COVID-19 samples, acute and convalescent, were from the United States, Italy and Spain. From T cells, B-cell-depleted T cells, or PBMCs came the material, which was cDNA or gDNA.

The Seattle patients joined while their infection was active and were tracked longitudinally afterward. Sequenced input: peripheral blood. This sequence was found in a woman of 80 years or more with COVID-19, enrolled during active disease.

The CDR3 bases are TGCGCCAGCAGCCAGGTCACAGGGGGTAATTCACCCCTCCACTTT. Encoded protein: CASSQVTGGNSPLHF. The V call is TRBV4-3, the J call TRBJ1-6; TRBD1 matches at 8 bases. The ends lost 3 bases at V and 6 bases at J; junction bases unmatched: 4. The CDR3 is 15 amino acids. Germline-derived CDR1 and CDR2 are LGHNA and YSLEER.